The 28 T cell receptor beta chains below come from one sample, sequenced in a study of blood T cell repertoires in COVID-19. Assay used: immunoSEQ multiplex PCR; TCRdb lists only in-frame clones, some missing. The sample holds 200,000 to 300,000 clones; 70% to 90% are singletons and the top ten take 5.5% to 8%. Sequencing was performed on peripheral blood. All receptors come from a woman between 55 and 75 years old with active or convalescent COVID-19.

This chain connects TRBV6-2 or TRBV6-3 to TRBJ1-2; no clear D. The V gene lost 5 bases and the J gene lost 7 bases, with 8 bases spanning the gap. This CDR3 region has 11 residues. Germline V gene data show CDR1 as MNHEY and CDR2 as SVGEGT. The CDR3 sequence: CASSARFGYTF. The CDR3 coding sequence is TGTGCCAGCAGTGCCAGGTTTGGCTACACCTTC.

The J gene is TRBJ2-1, the V gene TRBV19; possibly TRBD2 for D (5 bases). The V end lost 6 bases, the J end lost 7 bases, and 16 bases lay between the germline ends. The V gene's germline CDR1 is LNHDA and CDR2 SQIVND (reference sequence). The CDR3 runs 14 residues. The CDR3 sequence: CASRDPGYGNEQFF. The DNA for the CDR3 is TGTGCCAGTAGGGATCCGGGGTATGGGAATGAGCAGTTCTTC.

This clone was seen just once. The chain employs TRBV3-1 (or the pseudogene TRBV3-2) and TRBJ2-3; maybe TRBD1 (6 bases). Germline V gene lookup returns CDR1 LGHDT and CDR2 YNNKEL (reference sequence). Deletions cut 1 base from V and 13 bases from J, with 12 bases between. The length of the CDR3 is 12 residues. CDR3 region: CASSQGLEGEYF. The CDR3 DNA sequence: TGTGCCAGCAGCCAAGGACTCGAGGGGGAGTATTTT.

A word on this clone: Additional DNA sequences in this sample encode the identical CDR3. This sequence joins TRBV19 and TRBJ1-5; D remains unclear. In germline, CDR1 is LNHDA, CDR2 SQIVND (reference sequence). There are 14 residues in the CDR3. The ends were cut back, 5 bases at V and 4 bases at J, with 12 bases in the middle. The CDR3 bases are TGTGCCAGTAGTCCCCGAGGAGGTAATCAGCCCCAGCATTTT. It specifies CASSPRGGNQPQHF.

The V call is TRBV7-8, the J call TRBJ2-3; TRBD2 is a possible D gene (5 bases). CDR1 and CDR2 from the germline V gene are SGHVS and FQNEAQ. Trimming removed 1 base at V and 1 base at J, with 15 bases between. The CDR3 totals 17 residues. The CDR3 here is CASSLGFDGSGTDTQYF. As DNA, the CDR3 is TGTGCCAGCAGCTTAGGGTTTGATGGTAGCGGCACAGATACGCAGTATTTT.

V usage is TRBV29-1 and J usage is TRBJ1-2, with TRBD1 identical over 8 bases. After removal of 4 bases from V and 8 bases from J, the junction contained 12 bases not matched to a gene. The germline V gene encodes CDR1 SQVTM and CDR2 ANQGSEA. This CDR3 is 14 amino acids long. This CDR3 reads CSVAPGRQGFGYTF. CDR3 nucleotides: TGCAGCGTTGCCCCGGGGCGACAGGGGTTCGGCTACACCTTC.

Comments on this clone: The germline gene is not matched at one end of the junction; a read error may be the cause. Other DNA sequences within the sample encode an identical CDR3. The rearrangement links TRBV5-5 to TRBJ1-1; D possibly corresponds to TRBD1 (6 bases). CDR3 length equals 15 residues. The germline gives CDR1 SGHKS, CDR2 YYEKEE (reference sequence). The CDR3 reads CASIGGALGDTEAFF. The CDR3 nucleotides are TGCGCCAGCATTGGGGGGGCGCTTGGGGACACTGAAGCTTTCTTT.

The chain combines TRBV15 with TRBJ1-4, with 7 bases that match TRBD1. The CDR3 consists of 15 residues. CDR1 LNHNV and CDR2 YYDKDF come from the germline V gene (reference sequence). The ends lost 5 bases at V and 2 bases at J; junction bases unmatched: 5. CDR3 sequence (DNA): TGTGCCACCAGCCGACCAGGGGGGACTAATGAAAAACTGTTTTTT. Protein product: CATSRPGGTNEKLFF.

This chain joins TRBV5-5 and TRBJ2-7; no clear D. The CDR3 has 13 amino acids. Germline-derived CDR1 and CDR2 are SGHKS and YYEKEE (reference sequence). The V gene lost 4 bases and the J gene lost 0 bases, with 8 bases spanning the gap. The CDR3 DNA sequence: TGTGCCAGCAGCGGCGGTACCTCCTACGAGCAGTACTTC. This encodes CASSGGTSYEQYF.

This chain uses TRBV15 with TRBJ1-5; D is uncertain. The length of the CDR3 is 12 residues. V lost 2 bases and J 16 bases, leaving 15 bases between the germline ends. CDR1 is LNHNV, CDR2 YYDKDF, per germline (reference sequence). The CDR3 DNA is TGTGCCACCAGCAGACCCCGTGGCACAGTTCATTTT. It encodes CATSRPRGTVHF.

This clone was counted once. The chain recombines TRBV11-2 with TRBJ2-7, with 8 positions matching TRBD2. The CDR3 has 14 amino acids. Germline V gene data show CDR1 as SGHAT and CDR2 as FQNNGV. V dropped 2 bases and J dropped 6; count of bases not matched to a gene: 6. CDR3 protein: CASSLHGRAIEQYF. In nucleotides, the CDR3 is TGTGCCAGCAGCTTACACGGGAGGGCCATCGAGCAGTACTTC.

The chain recombines TRBV6-6 with TRBJ1-3; TRBD1 is a possible D gene (6 bases). This CDR3 has 16 amino acids. V lost 8 bases, J lost 0 bases, and 17 bases lay in between. The germline V gene encodes CDR1 MNHNY and CDR2 SVGAGI (reference sequence). The CDR3 nucleotides are TGTGCCAGCGGCGATCCGGACAGTTTCTCTGGAAACACCATATATTTT. This sequence encodes CASGDPDSFSGNTIYF.

The V call is TRBV27, the J call TRBJ2-5; a possible D gene is TRBD2 (6 bases). Per the germline V gene, CDR1 is MNHEY and CDR2 is SMNVEV (reference sequence). This CDR3 is 14 amino acids long. V shed 5 bases and J shed 5 bases, with 15 bases lying between them. CDR3 bases: TGTGCCAGCAGTCCCCTGGCCAGCGGGGAGACCCAGTACTTC. Translation: CASSPLASGETQYF.

In nucleotides, the CDR3 is TGTGCCAGCAGCGCGAGGGCAGGGAGGGAATTGTATGCTTTCTTT. Its protein is CASSARAGRELYAFF. The chain uses TRBV4-2 and TRBJ1-1, with D maybe TRBD1 (5 bases). CDR3 size: 15 residues. CDR1 is LGHNA and CDR2 is YNFKEQ in the germline V gene. Trimming stripped 5 bases from V and 11 bases from J, with 24 bases between.

The chain employs TRBV5-1 and TRBJ2-7; TRBD2 matches 16 bases. Germline loops: CDR1 SGHRS, CDR2 YFSETQ. The CDR3 runs 16 residues. The ends lost 4 bases at V and 5 bases at J; junction bases unmatched: 6. The CDR3 DNA reads TGCGCCAGCAGCGTGGGGACTAGCGGGAGGGGCCACGAGCAGTACTTC. As protein: CASSVGTSGRGHEQYF. The whole variable domain, filled in from reference TRBV5-1 and TRBJ2-7, reads KAGVTQTPRYLIKTRGQQVTLSCSPISGHRSVSWYQQTPGQGLQFLFEYFSETQRNKGNFPGRFSGRQFSNSRSEMNVSTLELGDSALYLCASSVGTSGRGHEQYFGPGTRLTVT.

This chain links TRBV6-4 with TRBJ2-5, with 12 bases identical to TRBD2. The germline gives CDR1 MRHNA, CDR2 SNTAGT. The CDR3 is 18 residues long. Trimming took 10 bases from V and 2 from J; bases not matched to a gene: 17. The CDR3 spells CANRPGLAGLTIQETQYF. The CDR3 DNA is TGTGCCAACCGACCCGGACTAGCGGGACTTACTATTCAAGAGACCCAGTACTTC.

This sequence joins TRBV5-5 and TRBJ1-1; maybe TRBD1 (5 bases). Trimming removed 0 bases at V and 2 bases at J, with 14 bases between. The germline gives CDR1 SGHKS, CDR2 YYEKEE (reference sequence). The CDR3 extends over 16 amino acids. DNA for the CDR3: TGTGCCAGCAGCTTGGTCCCCATGGGACTTAACACTGAAGCTTTCTTT. Translated, it gives CASSLVPMGLNTEAFF.

The chain has TRBV27 and TRBJ2-5; the D is unclear. This CDR3 is 13 amino acids long. The V end was cut by 4 bases, the J end by 3 bases, with 9 bases between. Germline assignment: CDR1 MNHEY and CDR2 SMNVEV (reference sequence). CDR3 region: CASSSYREETQYF. The CDR3 DNA is TGTGCCAGCAGTTCCTACAGAGAAGAGACCCAGTACTTC.

This chain uses TRBV7-2 with TRBJ1-3; TRBD1 is a possible D gene (5 bases). Germline CDR1 is SGHTA and CDR2 is FQGNSA. The length of the CDR3 is 16 residues. Trimming removed 4 bases from V and 4 bases from J, with 17 bases in between. This CDR3 reads CASSSRPAQGGNTIYF. CDR3 coding DNA: TGTGCCAGCAGCTCCCGTCCCGCGCAGGGAGGAAACACCATATATTTT. Filled out from reference TRBV7-2 and TRBJ1-3, the complete variable domain reads GAGVSQSPSNKVTEKGKDVELRCDPISGHTALYWYRQSLGQGLEFLIYFQGNSAPDKSGLPSDRFSAERTGGSVSTLTIQRTQQEDSAVYLCASSSRPAQGGNTIYFGEGSWLTVV.

The chain has TRBV9 and TRBJ2-3; D is undetermined. Germline V gene data show CDR1 as SGDLS and CDR2 as YYNGEE. Deletions cut 2 bases from V and 2 bases from J, with 6 bases between. This CDR3 has 13 residues. CDR3 protein: CASSVGPTDTQYF. The CDR3 bases are TGTGCCAGCAGCGTGGGCCCCACAGATACGCAGTATTTT.

The chain has TRBV7-2 and TRBJ2-3; 12 positions agree with TRBD2. The germline V gene has CDR1 SGHTA and CDR2 FQGNSA. This CDR3 contains 14 residues. The CDR3 DNA reads TGTGCAGGGACTAGCGGGCCTAACACAGATACGCAGTATTTT. Its translation is CAGTSGPNTDTQYF.

Only one count was recorded for this clone. The gene calls are TRBV10-1 and TRBJ2-2, with D possibly TRBD1 on 5 matching bases. The CDR3 spans 12 residues. Germline assignment: CDR1 WNHNN and CDR2 SYGVQD (reference sequence). The V gene lost 6 bases and the J gene lost 7 bases, with 9 bases spanning the gap. The CDR3 DNA reads as TGCGCCAGCAGCCAGGGAAGCGGGGAGCTGTTTTTT. Its translation: CASSQGSGELFF.

The rearrangement uses TRBV2 and TRBJ2-1; TRBD2 might be the D (5 bases). The CDR3 has 14 residues. Germline values: CDR1 SNHLY, CDR2 FYNNEI. Trimming pared 6 bases from V and 2 bases from J, leaving 11 bases between. DNA of the CDR3: TGTGCCAGCAGCGGCGGGTTTGCCTACAATGAGCAGTTCTTC. Its translation is CASSGGFAYNEQFF. The variable domain in full, with the rest retrieved from reference TRBV2 and TRBJ2-1, is EPEVTQTPSHQVTQMGQEVILRCVPISNHLYFYWYRQILGQKVEFLVSFYNNEISEKSEIFDDQFSVERPDGSNFTLKIRSTKLEDSAMYFCASSGGFAYNEQFFGPGTRLTVL.

CDR3 in amino acids: CASRERDRANTGELFF. Written as DNA, the CDR3 is TGTGCCAGCAGGGAACGGGACAGGGCCAACACCGGGGAGCTGTTTTTT. V usage is TRBV6-1 and J usage is TRBJ2-2; TRBD1 aligns across 9 bases. Germline CDR1 and CDR2: MNHNS and SASEGT. The CDR3 has 16 residues. Trimming took 6 bases from V and 2 from J; bases not matched to a gene: 7.

The gene calls are TRBV5-1 and TRBJ2-7; 11 bases are a match to TRBD1. CDR3 size: 15 residues. CDR1 is SGHRS and CDR2 is YFSETQ in the germline V gene. J lost 1 base, V lost 2 bases, and 2 bases had no gene match. The CDR3 protein is CASSLGTGGSYEQYV. The CDR3 bases are TGCGCCAGCAGCTTAGGGACAGGGGGGTCCTACGAGCAGTACGTC.

This clone was observed once. The chain combines TRBV9 with TRBJ2-2, with a possible D match to TRBD2 (7 bases). Germline values: CDR1 SGDLS, CDR2 YYNGEE. The germline V and J ends were trimmed by 3 bases and 3 bases, with 21 bases remaining between them. The CDR3 length is 18 residues. The CDR3 DNA reads TGTGCCAGCAGCGCCGTGGGGGGGCCCCTACATCACACCGGGGAGCTGTTTTTT. Protein product: CASSAVGGPLHHTGELFF. Variable domain in full (rest from reference TRBV9 and TRBJ2-2): DSGVTQTPKHLITATGQRVTLRCSPRSGDLSVYWYQQSLDQGLQFLIQYYNGEERAKGNILERFSAQQFPDLHSELNLSSLELGDSALYFCASSAVGGPLHHTGELFFGEGSRLTVL.

The chain is built from TRBV24-1 and TRBJ1-4; D is unclear. Looked up from germline, CDR1 is KGHDR and CDR2 is SFDVKD. This CDR3 region has 15 residues. Trimming pared 2 bases from V and 5 bases from J, leaving 11 bases between. CDR3 in amino acids: CATSDSRGLNEKLFF. The CDR3 DNA reads TGTGCCACCAGTGATTCGCGCGGGCTCAATGAAAAACTGTTTTTT.

The chain uses TRBV5-1 and TRBJ2-2, with 8 bases that match TRBD2. Unmatched junction bases numbered 11, after V lost 4 bases and J lost 6 bases. Germline V gene data show CDR1 as SGHRS and CDR2 as YFSETQ. This CDR3 comprises 16 residues. The CDR3: CASSPPSGGDAGELFF. The CDR3 bases are TGCGCCAGCAGCCCCCCCTCGGGAGGGGACGCCGGGGAGCTGTTTTTT.